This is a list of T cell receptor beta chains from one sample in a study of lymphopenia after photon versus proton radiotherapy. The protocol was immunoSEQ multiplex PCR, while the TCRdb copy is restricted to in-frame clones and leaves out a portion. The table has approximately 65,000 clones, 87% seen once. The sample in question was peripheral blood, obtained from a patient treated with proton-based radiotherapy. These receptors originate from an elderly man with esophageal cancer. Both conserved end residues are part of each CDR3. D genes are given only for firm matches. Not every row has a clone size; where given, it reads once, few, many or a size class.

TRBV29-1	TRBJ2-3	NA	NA	CSVDRQNTDTQYF	TGCAGCGTTGACCGGCAGAACACAGATACGCAGTATTTT
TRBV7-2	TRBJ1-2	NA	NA	CASSLAEGAVGYTF	TGTGCCAGCAGCTTAGCGGAAGGGGCGGTAGGCTACACCTTC
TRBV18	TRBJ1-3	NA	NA	CASSPATWRADLSGNTIYF	TGTGCCAGCTCACCAGCGACTTGGAGGGCTGATCTCTCTGGAAACACCATATATTTT
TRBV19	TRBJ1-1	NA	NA	CASTLQGGNTEAFF	TGTGCCAGTACCCTACAGGGAGGGAACACTGAAGCTTTCTTT
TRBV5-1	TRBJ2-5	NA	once	CASSLASPQETQYF	TGCGCCAGCAGCTTGGCGAGTCCACAAGAGACCCAGTACTTC
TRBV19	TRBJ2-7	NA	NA	CADDNYEQYF	TGTGCCGATGACAACTACGAGCAGTACTTC
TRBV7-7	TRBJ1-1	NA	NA	CASSFTGAMNTEAFF	TGTGCTAGCAGCTTTACAGGTGCTATGAACACTGAAGCTTTCTTT
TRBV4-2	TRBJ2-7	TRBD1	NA	CASSRDRSFYEQYF	TGTGCCAGCAGCCGGGACAGGTCTTTCTACGAGCAGTACTTC
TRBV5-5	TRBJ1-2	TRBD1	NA	CASSLYRQGASYGYTF	TGTGCCAGCAGCTTGTACCGACAGGGGGCGAGCTATGGCTACACCTTC
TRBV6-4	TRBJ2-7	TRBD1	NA	CASSGTGKGITYEQYF	TGTGCCAGCAGTGGGACAGGGAAGGGTATTACCTACGAGCAGTACTTC
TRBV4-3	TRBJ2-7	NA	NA	CASSQPDSGVSEQYF	TGCGCCAGCAGCCAACCTGATAGCGGAGTCAGCGAGCAGTACTTC
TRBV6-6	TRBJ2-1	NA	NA	CASKGSSYNEQFF	TGTGCCTCCAAGGGGAGCTCCTACAATGAGCAGTTCTTC
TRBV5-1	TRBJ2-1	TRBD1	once	CASSLVQGAGNEQFF	TGCGCCAGCAGCTTGGTACAGGGGGCAGGGAATGAGCAGTTCTTC
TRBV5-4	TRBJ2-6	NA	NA	CASSLEISGANVLTF	TGTGCCAGCAGCTTGGAAATCTCTGGGGCCAACGTCCTGACTTTC
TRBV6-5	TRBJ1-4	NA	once	CASSYYGSGNEKLFF	TGTGCCAGCAGTTACTACGGCAGCGGTAATGAAAAACTGTTTTTT
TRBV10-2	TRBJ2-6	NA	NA	CASSGQAHSGANVLTF	TGCGCCAGCAGTGGACAGGCTCACTCTGGGGCCAACGTCCTGACTTTC
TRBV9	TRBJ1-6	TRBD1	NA	CASTPTGGDSPLHF	TGTGCCAGCACCCCGACAGGGGGCGATTCACCCCTCCACTTT
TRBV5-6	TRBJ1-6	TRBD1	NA	CASSPDRVYNSPLHF	TGTGCCAGCAGTCCGGACAGGGTGTATAATTCACCCCTCCACTTT
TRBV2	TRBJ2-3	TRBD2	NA	CASSGTSGATDTQYF	TGTGCCAGCAGTGGGACTAGCGGGGCCACAGATACGCAGTATTTT
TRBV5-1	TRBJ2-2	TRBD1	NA	CASSLVTGGLTGELFF	TGCGCCAGCAGCCTGGTGACAGGGGGCCTCACCGGGGAGCTGTTTTTT
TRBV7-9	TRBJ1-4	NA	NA	CASSLAAEGEKLFF	TGTGCCAGCAGCTTAGCTGCGGAGGGGGAAAAACTGTTTTTT
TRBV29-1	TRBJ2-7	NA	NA	CSVEGGPTGPAREQYF	TGCAGCGTTGAAGGAGGCCCGACAGGACCGGCTCGCGAGCAGTACTTC
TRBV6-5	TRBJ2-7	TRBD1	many	CASSYLGTGSEQYF	TGTGCCAGCAGTTATCTCGGGACAGGGTCCGAGCAGTACTTC
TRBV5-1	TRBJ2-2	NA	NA	CASSSYWDFNTGELFF	TGCGCCAGCAGCTCGTATTGGGACTTTAACACCGGGGAGCTGTTTTTT
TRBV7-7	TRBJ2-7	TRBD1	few	CASSLDRGPTYEQYF	TGTGCCAGCAGCTTAGACAGGGGGCCTACCTACGAGCAGTACTTC
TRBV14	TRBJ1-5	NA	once	CASSQDSNQPQHF	TGTGCCAGCAGCCAAGATAGCAATCAGCCCCAGCATTTT
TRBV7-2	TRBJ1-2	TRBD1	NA	CASTSRNRGDYGYTF	TGTGCCAGCACCTCGCGGAACAGGGGGGACTATGGCTACACCTTC
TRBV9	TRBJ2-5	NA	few	CASSPLPVGETQYF	TGTGCCAGCAGCCCACTGCCGGTCGGAGAGACCCAGTACTTC
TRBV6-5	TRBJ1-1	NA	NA	CASSYLDREAFF	TGTGCCAGCAGTTACCTAGACAGGGAAGCTTTCTTT
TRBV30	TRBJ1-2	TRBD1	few	CAWSVTGGAPNYGYTF	TGTGCCTGGAGTGTGACAGGGGGCGCACCTAACTATGGCTACACCTTC
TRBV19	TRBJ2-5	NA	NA	CASSIGGRGEETQYF	TGTGCCAGTAGTATAGGTGGCAGGGGGGAGGAGACCCAGTACTTC
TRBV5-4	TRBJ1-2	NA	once	CASSPGHFTYGYTF	TGTGCCAGCAGCCCCGGCCATTTCACCTATGGCTACACCTTC
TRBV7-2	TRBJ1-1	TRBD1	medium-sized	CASSLQGEHTEAFF	TGTGCCAGCAGCTTACAGGGGGAACACACTGAAGCTTTCTTT
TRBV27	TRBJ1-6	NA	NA	CASSLTGRGVEYNSPLHF	TGTGCCAGCAGTCTGACAGGTCGGGGGGTTGAATATAATTCACCCCTCCACTTT
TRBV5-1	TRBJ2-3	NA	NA	CASSSRVTQYF	TGCGCCAGCAGCTCAAGGGTTACGCAGTATTTT
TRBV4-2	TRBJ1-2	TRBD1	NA	CASSQDRGYTTGLFYGYTF	TGTGCCAGCAGCCAAGATCGGGGATACACGACAGGGCTTTTCTATGGCTACACCTTC
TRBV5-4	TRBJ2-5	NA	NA	CASSLGGGRRETQYF	TGTGCCAGCAGCCTAGGGGGGGGGCGGCGCGAGACCCAGTACTTC
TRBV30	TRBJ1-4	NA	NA	CAWSPGLGRGEKLFF	TGTGCCTGGAGTCCCGGCCTTGGGAGGGGAGAAAAACTGTTTTTT
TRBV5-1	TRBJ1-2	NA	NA	CASSLEQGIGGYTF	TGCGCCAGCAGCTTGGAGCAGGGGATAGGTGGCTACACCTTC
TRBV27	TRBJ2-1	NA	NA	CASRLARTSNNNEQFF	TGTGCCAGCCGTTTGGCCAGGACCAGCAACAACAATGAGCAGTTCTTC
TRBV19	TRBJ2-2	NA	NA	CASSIVRDTGELFF	TGTGCCAGTAGTATCGTCCGGGACACCGGGGAGCTGTTTTTT
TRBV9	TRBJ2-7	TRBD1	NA	CASSAGQGANDEQYF	TGTGCCAGCAGCGCCGGACAGGGGGCGAACGACGAGCAGTACTTC
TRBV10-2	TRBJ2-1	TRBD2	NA	CASRIAGGTYNEQFF	TGCGCCAGCAGGATAGCGGGGGGGACCTACAATGAGCAGTTCTTC
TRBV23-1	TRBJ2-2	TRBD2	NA	CASSRRTSSNTGELFF	TGCGCCAGCAGTCGACGGACTAGCTCGAACACCGGGGAGCTGTTTTTT
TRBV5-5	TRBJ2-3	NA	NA	CASSTGLGTDTQYF	TGTGCCAGCAGCACGGGGCTGGGCACAGATACGCAGTATTTT
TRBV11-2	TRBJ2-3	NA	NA	CASSLDYRRAKPSTDTQYF	TGTGCCAGCAGCTTAGATTATAGGCGGGCTAAACCTAGCACAGATACGCAGTATTTT
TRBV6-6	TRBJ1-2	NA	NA	CASSYGQNYGYTF	TGTGCCAGCAGTTACGGACAGAACTATGGCTACACCTTC
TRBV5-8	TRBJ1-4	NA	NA	CASSLGTEVKLFF	TGTGCCAGCAGCTTGGGCACAGAGGTAAAACTGTTTTTT
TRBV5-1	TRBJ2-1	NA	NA	CASSLATSYEQFF	TGCGCCAGCAGCTTGGCAACTAGTTATGAGCAGTTCTTC
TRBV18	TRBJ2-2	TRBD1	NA	CASSPTGLELFF	TGTGCCAGCTCGCCGACAGGGCTGGAGCTGTTTTTT
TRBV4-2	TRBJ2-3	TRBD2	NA	CASSQARRGSTDTQYF	TGTGCCAGCAGCCAAGCAAGGCGGGGGAGCACAGATACGCAGTATTTT
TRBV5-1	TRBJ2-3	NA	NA	CASSATGTTDTQYF	TGCGCCAGCAGCGCGACCGGGACAACGGATACGCAGTATTTT
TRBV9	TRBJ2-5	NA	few	CASSVGGAGQETQYF	TGTGCCAGCAGCGTAGGAGGGGCAGGTCAAGAGACCCAGTACTTC
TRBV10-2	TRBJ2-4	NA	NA	CASSESADQYF	TGCGCCAGCAGTGAGTCGGCAGACCAGTACTTC
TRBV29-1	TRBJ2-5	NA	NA	CSALSGETQYF	TGCAGCGCGCTAAGCGGGGAGACCCAGTACTTC
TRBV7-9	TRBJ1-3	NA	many	CASSQRDFGNTIYF	TGTGCCAGCAGCCAGAGGGACTTTGGGAACACCATATATTTT
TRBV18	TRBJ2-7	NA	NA	CASSFGQMSYEQYF	TGTGCCAGCTCATTCGGACAGATGTCCTACGAGCAGTACTTC
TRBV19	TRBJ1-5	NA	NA	CASSMGLGNQPQHF	TGTGCCAGTAGTATGGGGTTGGGCAATCAGCCCCAGCATTTT
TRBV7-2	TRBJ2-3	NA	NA	CASSLDDGPSTDTQYF	TGTGCCAGCAGCTTAGACGACGGACCTAGCACAGATACGCAGTATTTT
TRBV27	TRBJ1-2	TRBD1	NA	CASSLGQGEGYTF	TGTGCCAGCAGTTTAGGGCAGGGGGAGGGCTACACCTTC